What follows are 10 T cell receptor beta chains derived from one specimen sequenced in a study of T cell responses to AZD1222 COVID-19 vaccine. Generated by immunoSEQ multiplex PCR, the TCRdb table keeps only in-frame clones and is missing some. The repertoire has fewer than 150,000 clones, 85% to 90% of them found once; the top ten carry around 7.7%. The sequencing used peripheral blood, collected on day 0 of AZD1222 vaccination. The source is an adult in good health.

This chain uses TRBV5-1 with TRBJ2-5; D perhaps matches TRBD1 (6 bases). This CDR3 is built from 14 residues. Trimming removed 5 bases from V and 0 bases from J, with 11 bases in between. CDR1 and CDR2 from the germline V gene are SGHRS and YFSETQ. CDR3 nucleotide sequence: TGCGCCAGCAGTCAACAGGGCCACCAAGAGACCCAGTACTTC. Translating it yields CASSQQGHQETQYF.

The gene calls are TRBV6-1 and TRBJ2-7, with D possibly matching TRBD1 (5 bases). Per the germline V gene, CDR1 is MNHNS and CDR2 is SASEGT. Between the trimmed V and J ends, which lost 3 bases and 4 bases, there was a span of 13 bases. There are 14 residues in the CDR3. CDR3 residues: CASSDPGSKYEQYF. The CDR3 DNA is TGTGCCAGCAGTGATCCAGGGTCTAAGTACGAGCAGTACTTC.

The V and J genes are TRBV5-6 and TRBJ2-5; 9 bases match TRBD1. The germline gives CDR1 SGHDT, CDR2 YYEEEE. J was trimmed by 10 bases and V by 0 bases; bases with no gene match: 4. CDR3 length: 13 amino acids. CDR3 nucleotides: TGTGCCAGCAGCTTGGTGACAGGGGGGGTCCAGTACTTC. This gives the protein CASSLVTGGVQYF.

V is TRBV7-2 and J is TRBJ1-1, with unresolved D. Looked up from germline, CDR1 is SGHTA and CDR2 is FQGNSA. V dropped 5 bases and J dropped 0 bases, with 7 bases sitting between them. The CDR3 extends over 13 amino acids. The CDR3, as DNA: TGTGCCAGCAGCCGAGACTTGAACACTGAAGCTTTCTTT. This encodes CASSRDLNTEAFF.

This chain links TRBV3-1 (or the pseudogene TRBV3-2) with TRBJ1-2; 7 bases are shared with TRBD1. Trimming cost V 0 bases and J 8 bases; bases outside gene matches: 12. This CDR3 is 16 amino acids long. Germline CDR1 is LGHDT and CDR2 is YNNKEL (reference sequence). The CDR3 coding sequence is TGTGCCAGCAGCCAAGATGTTCTGGACAGGTCAAGAGGCTACACCTTC. Translating gives CASSQDVLDRSRGYTF.

The chain combines TRBV6-5 with TRBJ1-3; D is uncertain. Trimming removed 5 bases from V and 4 bases from J, with 12 bases in between. Germline CDR1 reads MNHEY; CDR2 reads SVGAGI. The CDR3 loop spans 14 amino acids. The CDR3 sequence is CASSNRQRGNTIYF. The CDR3, as DNA: TGTGCCAGCAGTAACAGACAACGGGGAAACACCATATATTTT.

DNA for the CDR3: TGTGCCAGTATCCCCTGGGAGGGAACCACTGAAGCTTTCTTT. Translation: CASIPWEGTTEAFF. The chain carries TRBV19 and TRBJ1-1; D unresolved. CDR1 and CDR2 from the germline V gene are LNHDA and SQIVND (reference sequence). The CDR3 is 14 residues long. V shed 7 bases and J shed 4 bases, with 16 bases lying between them.

The chain links TRBV2 to TRBJ1-5, with D possibly being TRBD1 (5 bases). Trimming pared 6 bases from V and 4 bases from J, leaving 16 bases between. CDR1 is SNHLY and CDR2 is FYNNEI in the germline V gene. This CDR3 is 15 amino acids long. CDR3 bases: TGTGCCAGCAGGGTTATAGGGACGGGGAATCAGCCCCAGCATTTT. Its translation is CASRVIGTGNQPQHF. The variable domain in full, completed from reference TRBV2 and TRBJ1-5, reads EPEVTQTPSHQVTQMGQEVILRCVPISNHLYFYWYRQILGQKVEFLVSFYNNEISEKSEIFDDQFSVERPDGSNFTLKIRSTKLEDSAMYFCASRVIGTGNQPQHFGDGTRLSIL.

The chain couples TRBV21-1 to TRBJ2-7; the D call in the table, TRBD2, was not verified against the DNA. TRBV21-1 is a recognized pseudogene. The CDR3 is 14 amino acids. CDR3: CASSFLEISYEQYF. In nucleotides, the CDR3 is TGTGCCAGCAGTTTCTTAGAGATCTCCTACGAGCAGTACTTC.

The chain links TRBV29-1 to TRBJ2-5; 8 nucleotides match TRBD2. V shed 4 bases and J 2 bases; nucleotides not matched to a gene: 6. This CDR3 region has 14 residues. Germline assignment: CDR1 SQVTM and CDR2 ANQGSEA. The DNA for the CDR3 is TGCAGCGTTGTGGATCGGGGGGGTCAAGAGACCCAGTACTTC. This translates into CSVVDRGGQETQYF.